This TCR beta chain was sequenced in a study of glioma-infiltrating T cells. Study results and caveats: Tissue and blood shared very few CDR3 sequences.

Comments on this clonotype: Its antigen is not identified.

The iRepertoire nested amplicon-rescue multiplex PCR amplified TCR alpha and beta CDR3s from RNA. For one-step reverse transcription and amplification, 100-400 ng of tissue mRNA or PBMC total RNA was used. One entry per CDR3 protein results from TCRdb running MiXCR on the multiplex PCR reads. The sample carries around 170,000 distinct CDR3 sequences, approximately 40% recorded once. This TCR was recovered from a human donor with low-grade glioma or glioblastoma, undergoing nonglioma brain surgery, or in good health (not recorded which). Sequencing used glioma tissue, nonneoplastic brain tissue, or PBMCs (not recorded which).

The CDR3 DNA reads TGCAGTGCTAGAGGTGGTGAGCCCCAGCATTTT. Translation: CSARGGEPQHF. The chain combines TRBV20-1 with TRBJ1-5, with D hard to call. Germline V gene sequence: CDR1 DFQATT, CDR2 SNEGSKA (reference sequence). The CDR3 extends over 11 amino acids. V lost 1 base and J lost 8, with 6 bases in between.